This TCR beta chain was identified during a study of blood T cells in healthy people across ages. About the research overall: Template switching picked up about one barcoded beta molecule for each two T cells. Findings of the study overall: Older individuals had lower TCR beta diversity per million T cells (the decline was roughly linear).

Together with a sample-barcoded 5' primer, a J-beta primer mix was included in a second PCR lasting about 7 to 11 cycles. Through a template-switch adaptor with 12 random nucleotides, each cDNA molecule received a tag. Using its own MiXCR run on the 5' RACE reads, TCRdb lists one record per CDR3 protein. The data contain 600,000 to 1,000,000 distinct CDR3 sequences, roughly 64% of them singletons. Per-sample PBMC isolation yielded at least 7 million cells. Germline values: CDR1 SGHAT, CDR2 FQNNGV. The CDR3 runs 15 residues. The V end was cut by 6 bases, the J end by 3 bases, with 17 bases between. Turning to this clonotype: The antigen is undetermined.

The chain carries TRBV11-2 and TRBJ1-1, with D possibly TRBD1 on 5 matching bases. Material: blood. The clonotype originates from a man aged 30-40 years in good health. The CDR3 region is CASRWSGREDTEAFF. The CDR3, as DNA: TGTGCCAGCAGGTGGTCGGGCAGGGAGGACACTGAAGCTTTCTTT.